This T cell receptor (beta chain) was captured in a study of OX40 agonist ivuxolimab in advanced cancers. Across the whole study: With a range of roughly 23 to 85, age averaged roughly 60 years, and around 83% were male. Three patients had partial responses: one hepatocellular carcinoma, two cutaneous melanoma. Overall study results and limits: Normalized T-cell clonal expansion was also low in some nonresponders. More expanded clones were found, on average, in CD8+ than in CD4+ T cells.

Turning to this clone: Its cognate antigen is unknown.

Libraries were prepared by immunoSEQ multiplex PCR; TCRdb keeps only in-frame clonotypes and omits some of them. This sample has some 90,000 clones, with about 89% found just once. The CDR3 is 17 residues long. V dropped 6 bases and J dropped 4; count of bases not matched to a gene: 6. Germline V gives CDR1 SNHLY, CDR2 FYNNEI. This clonotype was sampled from an adult with an advanced solid tumor such as melanoma, head and neck, liver or kidney cancer. The chain couples TRBV2 to TRBJ2-1; 16 nucleotides line up with TRBD2. Sequenced material: CD4+ or CD8+ T cells sorted from blood, taken in a trial of the OX40 agonist ivuxolimab. Here the CDR3 reads CASRGTSGRAVYNEQFF. The CDR3 nucleotides are TGTGCCAGCAGAGGGACTAGCGGGAGGGCCGTGTACAATGAGCAGTTCTTC.